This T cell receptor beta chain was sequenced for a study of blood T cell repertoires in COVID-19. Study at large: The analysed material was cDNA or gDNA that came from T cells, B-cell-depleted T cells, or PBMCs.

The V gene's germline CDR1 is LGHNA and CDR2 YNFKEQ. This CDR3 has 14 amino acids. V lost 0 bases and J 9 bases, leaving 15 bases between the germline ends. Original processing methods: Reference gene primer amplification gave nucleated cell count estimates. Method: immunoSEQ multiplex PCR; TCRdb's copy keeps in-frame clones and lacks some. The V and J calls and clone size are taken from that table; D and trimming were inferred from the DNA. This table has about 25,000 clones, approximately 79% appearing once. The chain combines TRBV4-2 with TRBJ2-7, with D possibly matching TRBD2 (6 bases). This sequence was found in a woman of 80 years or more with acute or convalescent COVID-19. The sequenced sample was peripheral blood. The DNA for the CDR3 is TGTGCCAGCAGCCAAGATAGAGGAGCGGGCCTGCAGTACTTC. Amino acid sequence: CASSQDRGAGLQYF.